What follows is one T cell receptor (beta chain) and its context. This sample is part of a study of blood T cell repertoires in COVID-19. The CDR3 contains 15 residues. Libraries were prepared by immunoSEQ multiplex PCR; TCRdb keeps only in-frame clonotypes and omits some of them. The table lists around 320,000 clones, 70% to 90% of them singletons, with 6.9% in the top ten. Sequencing was done on a sample of peripheral blood. This clonotype was sampled from a woman in her thirties who had recovered from COVID-19. The chain carries TRBV21-1 and TRBJ1-5; TRBD1 reflects the table's D call only, with no check against the DNA. TRBV21-1 is assigned pseudogene status. The CDR3 DNA sequence: TGTGCCAGCAGCAAAGACCTAAGGGGGTATCAGCCCCAGCATTTT. Its protein product is CASSKDLRGYQPQHF.